This entry concerns a single T cell receptor (beta chain). Clones were sequenced by immunoSEQ multiplex PCR, and TCRdb holds only the in-frame ones, with some missing. Of tens of thousands of clones listed, approximately 90% are singletons. This sample stems from a study of blood T cell repertoires in COVID-19. This TCR was recovered from a man aged 60-69 years with acute or convalescent COVID-19. The sequencing sample was made of peripheral blood.

This CDR3 reads CASSSQGKQYF. CDR3 in DNA: TGTGCCAGCAGTTCACAGGGGAAGCAGTACTTC. The chain employs TRBV6-6 and TRBJ2-7, with 7 bases matching TRBD1. Germline loops: CDR1 MNHNY, CDR2 SVGAGI (reference sequence). This CDR3 has 11 residues. V was pared by 4 bases and J by 8 bases, with 2 bases of the junction left unmatched.